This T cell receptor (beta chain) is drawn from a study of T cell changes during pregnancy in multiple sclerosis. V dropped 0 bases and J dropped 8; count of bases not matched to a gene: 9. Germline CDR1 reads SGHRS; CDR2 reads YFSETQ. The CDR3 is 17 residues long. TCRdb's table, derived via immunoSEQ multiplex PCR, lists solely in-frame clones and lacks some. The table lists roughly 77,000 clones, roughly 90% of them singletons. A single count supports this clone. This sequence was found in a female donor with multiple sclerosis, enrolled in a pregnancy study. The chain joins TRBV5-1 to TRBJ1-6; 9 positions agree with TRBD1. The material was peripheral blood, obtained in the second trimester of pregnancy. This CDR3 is CASSLVTGGDSYSPLHF. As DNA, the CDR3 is TGCGCCAGCAGCTTGGTGACAGGGGGAGACAGTTATTCACCCCTCCACTTT.